Below, 27 T cell receptor beta chains from the same sample are listed, as sequenced in a study of CXCR3-negative and CXCR3-positive naive CD8 T cells. It was by 5' RACE with UMI labels that the TRB cDNA libraries were prepared. TCRdb re-called the 5' RACE reads; every CDR3 protein appears as one record, without DNA. Its clone listing holds roughly 41,000 distinct CDR3 sequences. The source material was memory CD8+ T cells from blood. These receptor sequences come from a human donor in good health. Some clones in this sample may be carry-over from other donors' samples.

V usage is TRBV12-3 or TRBV12-4 and J usage is TRBJ2-1; the TRBD1 assignment by TCRdb is unverifiable without DNA. The CDR3 extends over 13 amino acids. The CDR3 loop is CASNQGGGNEQFF.

J is TRBJ2-1 and V is TRBV29-1; TCRdb returns TRBD1, unconfirmable since there is no DNA. Looked up from germline, CDR1 is SQVTM and CDR2 is ANQGSEA. The CDR3 has 15 amino acids. CDR3 loop: CSVEYITGQYNEQFF.

According to its frequency, this clonotype is medium-sized. V is TRBV5-1 and J is TRBJ1-2. The CDR3 loop spans 18 amino acids. Germline V gene data show CDR1 as SGHRS and CDR2 as YFSETQ. CDR3 loop: CASSLEASSERGGYGYTF.

The CDR3 spells CSVEETNSYEQYF. This chain joins TRBV29-1 and TRBJ2-7. This CDR3 comprises 13 residues. CDR1 SQVTM and CDR2 ANQGSEA come from the germline V gene.

The V gene is TRBV28, the J gene TRBJ2-1; TCRdb indicates TRBD1, and absent DNA this call remains unverified. The CDR3 totals 15 residues. Germline CDR1 MDHEN, CDR2 SYDVKM. CDR3 protein: CASSPWTGRSDEQFF.

The chain has TRBV12-3 or TRBV12-4 and TRBJ2-1. The CDR3 covers 11 residues. The CDR3 is CASSYGNEQFF.

V gene TRBV6-4 combines with J gene TRBJ2-1; TCRdb indicates TRBD2, and absent DNA this call remains unverified. The germline gives CDR1 MRHNA, CDR2 SNTAGT. The CDR3 totals 17 residues. CDR3 residues: CASSERLAGGPYNEQFF.

The chain carries TRBV9 and TRBJ1-1; TCRdb calls TRBD1, which cannot be checked without DNA. The CDR3 loop spans 15 amino acids. Germline V CDR1 and CDR2: SGDLS, YYNGEE. CDR3 protein: CASSTWTGEDTEAFF.

The V and J genes are TRBV6-5 and TRBJ1-5. The length of the CDR3 is 14 residues. Per the germline V gene, CDR1 is MNHEY and CDR2 is SVGAGI. CDR3 amino acids: CASSAMDSNQPQHF.

CDR3 residues: CSVYPVGNEQFF. The V call is TRBV29-1, the J call TRBJ2-1; the TCRdb D gene call, TRBD1, has no DNA to confirm it. CDR1 and CDR2 from the germline V gene are SQVTM and ANQGSEA. The CDR3 is 12 amino acids.

This clonotype is deemed medium-sized by its frequency. The rearrangement links TRBV7-9 to TRBJ2-5; TCRdb calls TRBD1, which cannot be checked without DNA. The germline V gene has CDR1 SEHNR and CDR2 FQNEAQ (reference sequence). The CDR3 contains 14 residues. The CDR3 sequence: CASSPIGAPETQYF.

J is TRBJ2-3 and V is TRBV20-1; absent DNA, TCRdb's TRBD1 call cannot be checked. Germline CDR1 reads DFQATT; CDR2 reads SNEGSKA (reference sequence). The CDR3 spans 14 residues. The CDR3 spells CGARGGIGGDTQYF.

The chain recombines TRBV11-2 with TRBJ1-5. The CDR3 has 12 residues. Per the germline V gene, CDR1 is SGHAT and CDR2 is FQNNGV. The CDR3 loop is CASSLPNQPQHF. Full variable domain (remainder filled in from reference TRBV11-2 and TRBJ1-5): EAGVAQSPRYKIIEKRQSVAFWCNPISGHATLYWYQQILGQGPKLLIQFQNNGVVDDSQLPKDRFSAERLKGVDSTLKIQPAKLEDSAVYLCASSLPNQPQHFGDGTRLSIL.

This sequence joins TRBV29-1 and TRBJ2-7; TCRdb indicates TRBD1, and absent DNA this call remains unverified. The CDR3 is made up of 15 amino acids. Germline-derived CDR1 and CDR2 are SQVTM and ANQGSEA. Here the CDR3 reads CSVELSGQVTYEQYF.

The chain joins TRBV5-1 to TRBJ2-7; TCRdb picks TRBD1, but there is no DNA to check that call. This CDR3 is 16 amino acids long. Germline lookup yields CDR1 SGHRS and CDR2 YFSETQ. This CDR3 reads CASSLGDRGFTYEQYF.

This chain connects TRBV29-1 to TRBJ2-2; TCRdb reports TRBD1, a call that lacks DNA to check it against. There are 13 residues in the CDR3. CDR1 is SQVTM, CDR2 ANQGSEA, per germline. The CDR3 sequence: CSVEVGATGELFF.

This chain uses TRBV6-5 with TRBJ2-7; TCRdb's assignment of TRBD1 cannot be checked, as there is no DNA. The CDR3 covers 15 residues. The germline V gene has CDR1 MNHEY and CDR2 SVGAGI. The CDR3 spells CASRVDRGRPYEQYF.

The chain links TRBV6-5 to TRBJ1-6. Germline CDR1 MNHEY, CDR2 SVGAGI. The CDR3 contains 14 residues. The CDR3 is CASSPNEGDSPLHF.

The chain is built from TRBV4-3 and TRBJ2-1; TCRdb names TRBD1, which stays unverified in the absence of DNA. CDR1 is LGHNA and CDR2 is YSLEER in the germline V gene. This CDR3 comprises 15 residues. The CDR3 spells CASSQDGQGRNEQFF.

In terms of frequency, this clonotype is medium-sized (0.01 to 0.1%). The J gene is TRBJ2-3, the V gene TRBV25-1; the D call from TCRdb, TRBD1, cannot be confirmed without DNA. This CDR3 is 14 amino acids long. The germline gives CDR1 MGHDK, CDR2 SYGVNS. The CDR3 is CASSGGRETDTQYF.

The chain is built from TRBV9 and TRBJ2-5. The CDR3 is made up of 12 amino acids. Germline V CDR1 and CDR2: SGDLS, YYNGEE. The CDR3 is CASSVGQETQYF.

The chain is built from TRBV7-6 and TRBJ1-3; TCRdb outputs TRBD1, but without DNA this stays unchecked. This CDR3 contains 15 residues. The germline V gene encodes CDR1 SGHVS and CDR2 FNYEAQ. The CDR3 sequence: CASSSDTSEGNTIYF.

The chain carries TRBV19 and TRBJ2-1; the D call from TCRdb, TRBD1, cannot be confirmed without DNA. The CDR3 is 13 amino acids. CDR1 and CDR2 (germline): LNHDA, SQIVND (reference sequence). The CDR3 spells CATQAVGANEQFF.

The chain employs TRBV12-3 or TRBV12-4 and TRBJ2-5; TCRdb indicates TRBD2, and absent DNA this call remains unverified. The CDR3 runs 17 residues. This chain's CDR3 is CASSSDVLGLEGKTQYF.

The J gene is TRBJ2-7, the V gene TRBV28; with no DNA, the TCRdb D assignment of TRBD2 cannot be verified. The CDR3 extends over 13 amino acids. Germline V lookup: CDR1 MDHEN, CDR2 SYDVKM. Here the CDR3 reads CASSLVAGYEQYF. The full variable domain, completed using reference TRBV28 and TRBJ2-7, is DVKVTQSSRYLVKRTGEKVFLECVQDMDHENMFWYRQDPGLGLRLIYFSYDVKMKEKGDIPEGYSVSREKKERFSLILESASTNQTSMYLCASSLVAGYEQYFGPGTRLTVT.

The chain recombines TRBV7-9 with TRBJ1-1; no DNA is available, so the TRBD1 call from TCRdb remains unchecked. CDR3 length: 15 residues. Germline CDR1 and CDR2: SEHNR and FQNEAQ (reference sequence). The CDR3 is CASSQPQGTNTEAFF.

The V and J genes are TRBV29-1 and TRBJ2-2; TCRdb indicates TRBD1, and absent DNA this call remains unverified. CDR1 is SQVTM and CDR2 is ANQGSEA in the germline V gene. The CDR3 extends over 12 amino acids. CDR3 amino acids: CSVDGAFGELFF.